This T cell receptor beta chain is from a study of T cells in Graves' hyperthyroidism and ophthalmopathy. The CDR3 is 13 residues long. V was shortened by 2 bases and J by 0 bases, with 8 bases between the two germline ends. Germline lookup yields CDR1 GTSNPN and CDR2 SVGIG (reference sequence). Authors of the study amplified TCR beta CDR3 regions from RNA transcripts. TCR CDR3 regions were first amplified by RT-PCR with HTBI primers. TCRdb passed the multiplex PCR reads through MiXCR, listing each CDR3 protein once. This sample carries nearly 250,000 distinct CDR3 sequences, about 25% of them seen once, and the ten largest clones take roughly 32%.

The sample consisted of blood. The chain carries TRBV30 and TRBJ2-7, with a possible D match to TRBD2 (5 bases). The receptor comes from a woman between 35 and 50 years old with Graves' ophthalmopathy. The DNA of the CDR3 is TGTGCCTGGAGTACGGGGAGCTCCTACGAGCAGTACTTC. Its translation is CAWSTGSSYEQYF.